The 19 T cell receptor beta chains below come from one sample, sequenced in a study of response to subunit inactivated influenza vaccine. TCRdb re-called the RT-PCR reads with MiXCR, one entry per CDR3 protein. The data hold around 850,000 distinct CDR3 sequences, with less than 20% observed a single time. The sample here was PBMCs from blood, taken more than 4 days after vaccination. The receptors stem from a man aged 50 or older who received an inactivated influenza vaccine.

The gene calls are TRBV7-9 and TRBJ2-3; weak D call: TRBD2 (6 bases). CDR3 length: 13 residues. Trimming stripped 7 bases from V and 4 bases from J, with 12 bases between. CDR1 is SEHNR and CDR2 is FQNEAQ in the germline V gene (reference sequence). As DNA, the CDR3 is TGTGCCAGCACCAAGGGGACTGCAGATACGCAGTATTTT. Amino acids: CASTKGTADTQYF.

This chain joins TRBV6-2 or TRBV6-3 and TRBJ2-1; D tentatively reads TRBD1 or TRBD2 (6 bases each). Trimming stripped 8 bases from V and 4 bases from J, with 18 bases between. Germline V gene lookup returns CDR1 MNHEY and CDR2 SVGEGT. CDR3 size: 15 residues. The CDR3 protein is CASPAPEGGYNEQFF. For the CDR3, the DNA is TGTGCCAGCCCCGCCCCGGAGGGGGGTTACAATGAGCAGTTCTTC.

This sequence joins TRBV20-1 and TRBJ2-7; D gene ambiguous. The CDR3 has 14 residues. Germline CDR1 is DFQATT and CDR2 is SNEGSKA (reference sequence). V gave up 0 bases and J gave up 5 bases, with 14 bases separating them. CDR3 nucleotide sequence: TGCAGTGCTAGAGATGGGAAGGGTTCTCACGAGCAGTACTTC. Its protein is CSARDGKGSHEQYF.

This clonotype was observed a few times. This chain's CDR3 is CASSQDPRRGPNYGYTF. DNA of the CDR3: TGTGCCAGCAGCCAAGATCCCCGCAGGGGGCCTAACTATGGCTACACCTTC. The chain combines TRBV3-1 with TRBJ1-2; 8 bases are shared with TRBD1. CDR1 LGHDT and CDR2 YNNKEL come from the germline V gene (reference sequence). V lost 0 bases, J lost 0 bases, and 6 bases stayed unmatched. This CDR3 has 17 residues. The whole variable domain, remainder taken from reference TRBV3-1 and TRBJ1-2, is DTAVSQTPKYLVTQMGNDKSIKCEQNLGHDTMYWYKQDSKKFLKIMFSYNNKELIINETVPNRFSPKSPDKAHLNLHINSLELGDSAVYFCASSQDPRRGPNYGYTFGSGTRLTVV.

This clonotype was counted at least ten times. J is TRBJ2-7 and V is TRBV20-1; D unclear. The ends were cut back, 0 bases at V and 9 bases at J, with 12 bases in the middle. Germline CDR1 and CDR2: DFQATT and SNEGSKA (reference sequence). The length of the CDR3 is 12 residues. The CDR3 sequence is CSARDKDGMQYF. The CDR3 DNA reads TGCAGTGCTAGAGATAAAGACGGCATGCAGTACTTC.

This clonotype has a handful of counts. CDR3 sequence reads: CASSLFGGEKLFF. CDR3 coding DNA: TGTGCCAGCAGTTTGTTTGGGGGAGAAAAACTGTTTTTT. The rearrangement uses TRBV27 and TRBJ1-4, with D perhaps TRBD1 (5 bases). CDR1 is MNHEY and CDR2 is SMNVEV in the germline V gene (reference sequence). This CDR3 region has 13 residues. V dropped 3 bases and J dropped 8 bases, with 10 bases sitting between them.

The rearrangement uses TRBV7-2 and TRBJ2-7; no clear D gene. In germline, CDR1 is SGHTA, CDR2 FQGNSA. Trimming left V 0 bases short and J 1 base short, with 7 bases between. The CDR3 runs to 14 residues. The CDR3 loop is CASSLARRSYEQYF. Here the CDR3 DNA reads TGTGCCAGCAGCTTAGCGCGAAGGTCCTACGAGCAGTACTTC. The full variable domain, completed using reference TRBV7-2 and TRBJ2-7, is GAGVSQSPSNKVTEKGKDVELRCDPISGHTALYWYRQSLGQGLEFLIYFQGNSAPDKSGLPSDRFSAERTGGSVSTLTIQRTQQEDSAVYLCASSLARRSYEQYFGPGTRLTVT.

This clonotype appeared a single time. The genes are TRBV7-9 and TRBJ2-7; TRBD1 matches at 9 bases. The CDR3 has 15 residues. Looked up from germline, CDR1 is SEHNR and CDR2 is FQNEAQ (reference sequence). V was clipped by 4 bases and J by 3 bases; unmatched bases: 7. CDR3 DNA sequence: TGTGCCAGCAGCTCGGACAGGGGATCCTACTACGAGCAGTACTTC. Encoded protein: CASSSDRGSYYEQYF.

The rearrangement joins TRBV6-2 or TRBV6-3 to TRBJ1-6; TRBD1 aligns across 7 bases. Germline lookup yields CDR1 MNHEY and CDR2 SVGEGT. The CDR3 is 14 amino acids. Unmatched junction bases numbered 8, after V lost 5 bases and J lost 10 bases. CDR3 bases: TGTGCCAGCAGTCGAGTGACAGGGACGTCACCCCTCCACTTT. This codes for CASSRVTGTSPLHF.

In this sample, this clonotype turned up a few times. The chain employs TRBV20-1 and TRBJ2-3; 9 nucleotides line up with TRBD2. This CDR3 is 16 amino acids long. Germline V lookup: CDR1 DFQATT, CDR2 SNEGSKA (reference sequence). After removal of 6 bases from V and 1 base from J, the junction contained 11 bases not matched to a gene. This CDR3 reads CSAHPGLATGTDTQYF. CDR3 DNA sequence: TGCAGTGCGCACCCGGGACTAGCAACGGGCACAGATACGCAGTATTTT.

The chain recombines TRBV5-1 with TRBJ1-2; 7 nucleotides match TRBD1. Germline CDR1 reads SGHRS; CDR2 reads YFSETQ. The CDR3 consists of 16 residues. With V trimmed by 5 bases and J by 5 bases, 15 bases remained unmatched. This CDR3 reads CASSLTGVGVAYGYTF. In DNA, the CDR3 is TGCGCCAGCAGTCTTACAGGGGTCGGGGTAGCGTATGGCTACACCTTC. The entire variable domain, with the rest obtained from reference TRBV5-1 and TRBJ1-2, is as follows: KAGVTQTPRYLIKTRGQQVTLSCSPISGHRSVSWYQQTPGQGLQFLFEYFSETQRNKGNFPGRFSGRQFSNSRSEMNVSTLELGDSALYLCASSLTGVGVAYGYTFGSGTRLTVV.

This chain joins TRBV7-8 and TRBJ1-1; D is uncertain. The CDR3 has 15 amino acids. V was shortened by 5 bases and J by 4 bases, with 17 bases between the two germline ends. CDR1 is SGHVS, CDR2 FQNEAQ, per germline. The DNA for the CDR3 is TGTGCCAGCAGCCCTCGATCTCGAATCGGCACTGAAGCTTTCTTT. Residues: CASSPRSRIGTEAFF.

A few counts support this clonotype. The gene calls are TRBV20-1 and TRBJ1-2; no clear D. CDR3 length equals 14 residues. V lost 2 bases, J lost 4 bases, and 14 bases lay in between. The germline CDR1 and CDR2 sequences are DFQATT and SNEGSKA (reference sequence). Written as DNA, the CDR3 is TGCAGTGCTAGAAAGCCTTCGCTGAGCTATGGCTACACCTTC. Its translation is CSARKPSLSYGYTF.

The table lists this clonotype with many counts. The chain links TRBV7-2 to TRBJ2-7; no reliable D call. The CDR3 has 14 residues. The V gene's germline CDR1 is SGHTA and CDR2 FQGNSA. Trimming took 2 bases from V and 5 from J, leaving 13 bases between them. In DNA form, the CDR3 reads TGTGCCAGCAGCTTACTTCTAGGGTTCAACGAGCAGTACTTC. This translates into CASSLLLGFNEQYF.

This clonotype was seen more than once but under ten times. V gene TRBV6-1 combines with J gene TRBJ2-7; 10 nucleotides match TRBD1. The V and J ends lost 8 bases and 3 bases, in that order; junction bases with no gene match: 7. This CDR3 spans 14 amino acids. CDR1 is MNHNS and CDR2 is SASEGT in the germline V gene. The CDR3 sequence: CASVRDRGNYEQYF. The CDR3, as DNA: TGTGCCAGCGTAAGGGACAGGGGAAACTACGAGCAGTACTTC.

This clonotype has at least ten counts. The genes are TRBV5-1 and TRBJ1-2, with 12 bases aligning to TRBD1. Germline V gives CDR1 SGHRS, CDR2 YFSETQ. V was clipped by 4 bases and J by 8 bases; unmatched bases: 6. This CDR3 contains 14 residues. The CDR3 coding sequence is TGCGCCAGCAGCCCGGGACAGGGGGCGCGCGGCTACACCTTC. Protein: CASSPGQGARGYTF.

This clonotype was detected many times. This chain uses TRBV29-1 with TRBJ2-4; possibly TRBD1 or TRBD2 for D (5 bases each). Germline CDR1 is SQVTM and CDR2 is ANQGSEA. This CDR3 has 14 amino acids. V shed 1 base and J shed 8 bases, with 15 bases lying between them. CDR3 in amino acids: CSVEGRGVGDIQYF. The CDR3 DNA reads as TGCAGCGTTGAAGGTCGGGGCGTGGGGGACATTCAGTACTTC.

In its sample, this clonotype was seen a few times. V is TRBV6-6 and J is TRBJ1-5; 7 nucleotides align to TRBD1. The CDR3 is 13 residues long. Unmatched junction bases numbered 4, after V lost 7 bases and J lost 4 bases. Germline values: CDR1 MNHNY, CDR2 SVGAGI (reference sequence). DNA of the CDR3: TGTGCCAGCAAACAGGGGCCGAATCAGCCCCAGCATTTT. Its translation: CASKQGPNQPQHF.

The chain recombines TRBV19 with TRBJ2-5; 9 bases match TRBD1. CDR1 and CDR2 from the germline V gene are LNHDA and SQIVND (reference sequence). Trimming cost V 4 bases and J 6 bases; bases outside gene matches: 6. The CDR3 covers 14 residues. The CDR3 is CASSNAGTGKTQYF. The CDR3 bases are TGTGCCAGTAGTAACGCCGGGACAGGGAAGACCCAGTACTTC.